This T cell receptor (beta chain) was documented in a study of graft-versus-host responses after intestinal transplantation. The overall study: Transplant recipients had multivisceral, liver-intestinal, or isolated intestinal grafts.

Produced via immunoSEQ multiplex PCR; TCRdb's table is partial and in-frame only. The sample comprises tens of thousands of clones, approximately 90% of which are singletons, and 0.69% rests with the top ten. There are 15 residues in the CDR3. J was trimmed by 5 bases and V by 3 bases; bases with no gene match: 5. Germline CDR1 MDHEN, CDR2 SYDVKM. The sequencing here drew on PBMCs, taken 98 days after intestinal transplantation. V usage is TRBV28 and J usage is TRBJ2-5, with 11 bases matching TRBD2. This TCR derives from a human patient who received an intestinal transplant, so some T cells may come from the graft donor. Written as DNA, the CDR3 is TGTGCCAGCAGTTTGAGTAGCGGGAGGGTGGAGACCCAGTACTTC. It encodes CASSLSSGRVETQYF.